These 21 T cell receptor beta chains originate from one sample sequenced in a study of blood T cell repertoires in COVID-19. Produced via immunoSEQ multiplex PCR; TCRdb's table is partial and in-frame only. Found here are some 250,000 clones, around 92% of them singletons; the top ten hold roughly 4%. Sequencing used PBMCs or T cells enriched from blood (not recorded which). The receptors were gathered from a woman under 40 with acute COVID-19.

The genes are TRBV7-7 and TRBJ1-1; D might be TRBD1 (6 bases). This CDR3 has 13 residues. CDR1 SSHAT and CDR2 FNYEAQ come from the germline V gene (reference sequence). V shed 6 bases and J shed 6 bases, with 14 bases lying between them. The chain's CDR3 is CASSRQVSSEAFF. The CDR3 DNA sequence: TGTGCCAGCAGTCGACAGGTCTCCTCTGAAGCTTTCTTT.

The J gene is TRBJ2-3, the V gene TRBV7-2; 8 bases agree with TRBD2. Germline V CDR1 and CDR2: SGHTA, FQGNSA. The CDR3 contains 13 residues. The J segment lost 3 bases and the V segment lost 5 bases, leaving 1 base of the junction unmatched. The CDR3 sequence is CASSQRGTDTQYF. In DNA form, the CDR3 reads TGTGCCAGCAGCCAGCGGGGGACAGATACGCAGTATTTT.

This clone came up once. The rearrangement uses TRBV11-3 and TRBJ2-3, with 7 bases lining up with TRBD2. V was pared by 1 base and J by 7 bases, with 5 bases of the junction left unmatched. The germline V gene has CDR1 SGHNT and CDR2 YENEEA. The CDR3 runs 14 residues. The CDR3 bases are TGTGCCAGCAGCTTAGCGGGGGGAATCAATACGCAGTATTTT. Its protein product is CASSLAGGINTQYF.

The chain uses TRBV21-1 and TRBJ1-1; the table assigns TRBD1, which was not confirmed against the DNA. TRBV21-1 has pseudogene status. The CDR3 extends over 13 amino acids. The CDR3 DNA is TGTGCCAGCAGCTTTCGGACAGGGCCTGAAGCTTTCTTT. Its protein product is CASSFRTGPEAFF.

This clone was recorded only once. This sequence joins TRBV7-7 and TRBJ2-3; 11 bases fit TRBD1. CDR1 is SSHAT and CDR2 is FNYEAQ in the germline V gene (reference sequence). Losses at the gene ends were 5 bases for V and 6 bases for J; bases not matched to a gene: 4. The CDR3 runs 14 residues. DNA of the CDR3: TGTGCCAGCAGCCGGGACAGGGGGACTGATACGCAGTATTTT. It codes for CASSRDRGTDTQYF.

This clone was picked up one time. The chain has TRBV28 and TRBJ1-5; 8 bases line up with TRBD1. The CDR3 extends over 15 amino acids. The V gene's germline CDR1 is MDHEN and CDR2 SYDVKM. V gave up 6 bases and J gave up 4 bases; unmatched junction bases: 8. The CDR3 nucleotides read TGTGCCAGCAGCCAAGGTGACAGGGGAAATCAGCCCCAGCATTTT. Its translation is CASSQGDRGNQPQHF.

The rearrangement uses TRBV5-3 and TRBJ2-7, with 7 bases aligning to TRBD1. TRBV5-3 is designated an ORF whose function remains uncertain. The CDR3 runs to 15 residues. Losses at the gene ends were 2 bases for V and 5 bases for J; bases not matched to a gene: 10. The CDR3 DNA reads as TGTGCCAGAAGCTTCAAGGGTCAGGGGGTCGACGAGCAGTACTTC. Protein product: CARSFKGQGVDEQYF.

V gene TRBV27 combines with J gene TRBJ2-7; a possible D gene is TRBD1 (6 bases). Trimming cost V 3 bases and J 3 bases, with 12 bases left between them. The CDR3 length is 14 residues. CDR1 and CDR2 from the germline V gene are MNHEY and SMNVEV (reference sequence). The chain's CDR3 is CASSFPGVGYEQYF. For the CDR3, the DNA is TGTGCCAGCAGTTTCCCAGGGGTTGGCTACGAGCAGTACTTC.

The chain joins TRBV5-5 to TRBJ1-5; TRBD1 agrees at 7 bases. The germline V gene encodes CDR1 SGHKS and CDR2 YYEKEE (reference sequence). The CDR3 runs to 16 residues. V gave up 4 bases and J gave up 2 bases; unmatched junction bases: 9. The CDR3 loop is CASSIDRVVGNQPQHF. The DNA of the CDR3 is TGTGCCAGCAGCATCGACAGGGTGGTGGGCAATCAGCCCCAGCATTTT. Full variable domain (missing parts from reference TRBV5-5 and TRBJ1-5): DAGVTQSPTHLIKTRGQQVTLRCSPISGHKSVSWYQQVLGQGPQFIFQYYEKEERGRGNFPDRFSARQFPNYSSELNVNALLLGDSALYLCASSIDRVVGNQPQHFGDGTRLSIL.

Concerning this clone: Other DNA sequences in the same sample also yield this CDR3. The chain has TRBV7-2 and TRBJ1-2; D unresolved. The CDR3 runs to 13 residues. The germline V gene encodes CDR1 SGHTA and CDR2 FQGNSA. Trimming stripped 5 bases from V and 0 bases from J, with 7 bases between. The CDR3 protein is CASSPDTNYGYTF. The CDR3 DNA reads TGTGCCAGCAGCCCTGACACTAACTATGGCTACACCTTC.

This clone was counted a few times. J is TRBJ1-2 and V is TRBV4-1, with TRBD1 as a possible D gene (5 bases). The germline gives CDR1 MGHRA, CDR2 YSYEKL. The CDR3 loop spans 16 amino acids. V was shortened by 2 bases and J by 4 bases, with 17 bases between the two germline ends. As DNA, the CDR3 is TGCGCCAGCAGCCAAACGGCAGGGAAGTATGGCTATGGCTACACCTTC. Translating it yields CASSQTAGKYGYGYTF.

The rearrangement links TRBV5-6 to TRBJ1-1; no clear D gene. Per the germline V gene, CDR1 is SGHDT and CDR2 is YYEEEE. This CDR3 has 13 residues. V lost 4 bases to trimming and J lost 0 bases, with 7 bases between them. This CDR3 reads CASSPPLNTEAFF. The DNA of the CDR3 is TGTGCCAGCAGCCCTCCCCTGAACACTGAAGCTTTCTTT.

This sequence joins TRBV7-3 and TRBJ2-3; weak D call: TRBD1 (6 bases). V lost 3 bases, J lost 1 base, and 8 bases lay in between. The CDR3 loop spans 14 amino acids. Per the germline V gene, CDR1 is SGHTA and CDR2 is FQGTGA. Written as DNA, the CDR3 is TGTGCCAGCAGCTTTTCAGGGGGCACAGATACGCAGTATTTT. Protein product: CASSFSGGTDTQYF.

The chain uses TRBV30 and TRBJ1-1, with D maybe TRBD1 (6 bases). Germline CDR1 GTSNPN, CDR2 SVGIG (reference sequence). This CDR3 contains 16 residues. The ends were cut back, 1 base at V and 4 bases at J, with 19 bases in the middle. Written as DNA, the CDR3 is TGTGCCTGGAGTGCCCCCTGGTCCTGGGGGCTCACTGAAGCTTTCTTT. Its protein product is CAWSAPWSWGLTEAFF. The full variable domain, its missing parts supplied by reference TRBV30 and TRBJ1-1, is SQTIHQWPATLVQPVGSPLSLECTVEGTSNPNLYWYRQAAGRGLQLLFYSVGIGQISSEVPQNLSASRPQDRQFILSSKKLLLSDSGFYLCAWSAPWSWGLTEAFFGQGTRLTVV.

J is TRBJ1-6 and V is TRBV30; D possibly corresponds to TRBD1 (6 bases). Germline V gives CDR1 GTSNPN, CDR2 SVGIG (reference sequence). V lost 4 bases to trimming and J lost 9 bases, with 13 bases between them. The CDR3 is 13 amino acids. As DNA, the CDR3 is TGTGCCTGGACTCGAGGGGGGGGTTCACCCCTCCACTTT. It translates to CAWTRGGGSPLHF.

V usage is TRBV18 and J usage is TRBJ2-7, with TRBD1 as a possible D gene (6 bases). The germline CDR1 and CDR2 sequences are KGHSH and LQKENI. Trimming shortened V by 2 bases and J by 1 base, and 12 bases separated the two germline ends. The CDR3 has 15 amino acids. The CDR3, as DNA: TGTGCCAGCTCACCAGGAACAGGGAAATCCTACGAGCAGTACTTC. Translating gives CASSPGTGKSYEQYF.

DNA of the CDR3: TGTGCCAGCAGCCAAGAACCCGGGTTGGTAGGCGAGCAGTACTTC. This translates into CASSQEPGLVGEQYF. The chain carries TRBV3-1 (or the pseudogene TRBV3-2) and TRBJ2-7; no definite D call. The germline CDR1 and CDR2 sequences are LGHDT and YNNKEL (reference sequence). The CDR3 covers 15 residues. V dropped 0 bases and J dropped 6 bases, with 15 bases sitting between them.

This sequence joins TRBV7-2 and TRBJ1-5; 9 positions agree with TRBD1. With 1 base clipped from V and 6 bases from J, the junction kept 4 bases outside the gene matches. Germline lookup yields CDR1 SGHTA and CDR2 FQGNSA. The CDR3 length is 15 residues. In DNA form, the CDR3 reads TGTGCCAGCAGCTTAGACAGGGGGCGGATTCAGCCCCAGCATTTT. This codes for CASSLDRGRIQPQHF. Drawing the rest from reference TRBV7-2 and TRBJ1-5, the complete variable domain is GAGVSQSPSNKVTEKGKDVELRCDPISGHTALYWYRQSLGQGLEFLIYFQGNSAPDKSGLPSDRFSAERTGGSVSTLTIQRTQQEDSAVYLCASSLDRGRIQPQHFGDGTRLSIL.

V and J are TRBV5-5 and TRBJ2-1; 10 bases agree with TRBD1. Unmatched junction bases numbered 9, after V lost 5 bases and J lost 4 bases. The CDR3 loop spans 16 amino acids. Germline assignment: CDR1 SGHKS and CDR2 YYEKEE (reference sequence). The CDR3 DNA reads as TGTGCCAGCAGTTCCCGACAGGGGGCGAGTTACAATGAGCAGTTCTTC. Translation: CASSSRQGASYNEQFF.

This chain connects TRBV5-1 to TRBJ1-1, with unresolved D. V shed 1 base and J shed 1 base, with 5 bases lying between them. The V gene's germline CDR1 is SGHRS and CDR2 YFSETQ. This CDR3 is built from 13 residues. The CDR3 sequence: CASSLTANTEAFF. In DNA, the CDR3 is TGCGCCAGCAGCTTGACTGCGAACACTGAAGCTTTCTTT.

The chain links TRBV19 to TRBJ2-5; no firm D call. Germline values: CDR1 LNHDA, CDR2 SQIVND (reference sequence). The CDR3 length is 13 residues. Trimming left V 3 bases short and J 3 bases short, with 8 bases between. The CDR3 sequence: CASSITAKETQYF. Here the CDR3 DNA reads TGTGCCAGTAGTATTACAGCAAAAGAGACCCAGTACTTC.